This T cell receptor (beta chain) was documented in a study of blood T cells in healthy people across ages. As concerns this clonotype: Its antigen is unidentified.

Each sample provided at least 6 micrograms of extracted total RNA. The second PCR ran roughly 7 to 12 cycles with a sample-barcoded 5' primer and J-beta primers. A template-switch adaptor with 12 random nucleotides tagged each cDNA molecule. MiXCR was run by TCRdb on the 5' RACE reads, yielding one entry per CDR3 protein. The table has about 1,400,000 distinct CDR3 sequences, roughly 40% seen once. The study's findings and limits: Unsorted PBMCs prevented conclusive naive versus antigen-experienced comparison.

Germline V CDR1 and CDR2: SGHTA, FQGNSA. The CDR3 is 12 amino acids. V gave up 8 bases and J gave up 6 bases, with 13 bases separating them. The sequence came from a woman aged 18-29 years in good health. Specimen: blood. This chain links TRBV7-2 with TRBJ1-2; unclear D gene. CDR3 nucleotides: TGTGCCAGCGCCCCTGGGCAGGATGGCTACACCTTC. It encodes CASAPGQDGYTF.